This TCR beta chain is drawn from a study of cytomegalovirus exposure and HLA in healthy donors. Whole-study findings and limits: Among TCR beta chains of equal frequency, HLA-associated ones were more clonally expanded in a later analysis. Across donors, presence/absence analyses took sequencing depth to be roughly uniform.

On this clone itself: Antigen unknown.

J was trimmed by 7 bases and V by 1 base; bases with no gene match: 5. Germline loops: CDR1 LNHNV, CDR2 YYDKDF (reference sequence). CDR3 length: 15 amino acids. 13 Jbeta primers and 60 Vbeta primers were used for the PCR. Sequenced by immunoSEQ multiplex PCR; TCRdb stores in-frame clones only, minus some. The sample includes 170,000 or so clones, approximately 80% seen only once; the top ten take 4.5% to 5.5%. Input material: PBMCs. The clonotype was recovered from a man between 18 and 35 years old in good health and CMV-seronegative. The rearrangement links TRBV15 to TRBJ1-4; 8 bases match TRBD1. As DNA, the CDR3 is TGTGCCACCAGCAGAGGATGGGACAGGCCTGAAAAACTGTTTTTT. As protein: CATSRGWDRPEKLFF.